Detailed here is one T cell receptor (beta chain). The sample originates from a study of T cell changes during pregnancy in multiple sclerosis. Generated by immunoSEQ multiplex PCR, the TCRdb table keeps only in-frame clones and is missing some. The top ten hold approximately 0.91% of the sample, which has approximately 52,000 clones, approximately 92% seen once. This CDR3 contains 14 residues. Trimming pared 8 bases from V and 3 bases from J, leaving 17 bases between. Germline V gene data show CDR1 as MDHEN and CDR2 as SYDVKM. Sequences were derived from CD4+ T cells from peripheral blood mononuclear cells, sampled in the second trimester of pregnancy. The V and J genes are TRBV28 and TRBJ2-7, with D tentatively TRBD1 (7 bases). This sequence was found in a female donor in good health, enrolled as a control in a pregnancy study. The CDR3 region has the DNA TGTGCCAGCTCTCCCCCAGGGGGGTTCTACGAGCAGTACTTC. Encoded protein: CASSPPGGFYEQYF.